The sequence of this TCR beta chain was determined in a study of cytotoxic CD8 clonotypes in ibrutinib-treated CLL. Broader study findings: Baseline levels of clonality went above those of age-matched healthy donors and moved with circulating CD8+ T-cell counts. The study sampled sustained-remission and progressing patients at different times. Clonality rose at ibrutinib response and fell back toward baseline at progression.

With V trimmed by 7 bases and J by 8 bases, 11 bases remained unmatched. The CDR3 sequence is 15 residues long. Germline lookup yields CDR1 SEHNR and CDR2 FQNEAQ (reference sequence). Some clones are missing from TCRdb's copy, which holds only in-frame ones; the method was immunoSEQ multiplex PCR. The sample contains 53,000 or so clones, 54% of which appear only once. This clone has just a few counts. Its specificity is unknown. The sequence derives from a human donor with chronic lymphocytic leukemia. This specimen was PBMCs, taken at disease progression, from a patient treated with ibrutinib. The chain carries TRBV7-9 and TRBJ2-1; 10 bases align to TRBD2. Written as DNA, the CDR3 is TGTGCCAGCACCAAAGGACTAGCGGAAAGATATGAGCAGTTCTTC. Protein sequence: CASTKGLAERYEQFF.